This T cell receptor beta chain emerged from a study of T-cell memory formation after mild COVID-19. Background on the study: Largely donor-specific TCR clusters were found.

This clonotype was seen more than once but under ten times. Its specificity is unknown. CDR1 is SGDLS and CDR2 is YYNGEE in the germline V gene. V lost 2 bases and J lost 5; bases outside the gene matches: 3. The CDR3 sequence is 14 residues long. Findings and limits, study-wide: The finding that pre-infection memory included some responding clones suggested that cross-reactive memory joined. The main location of contracting CD4+ clones was CM and EM, and that of contracting CD8+ clones was EMRA.

TCRdb fed the 5' RACE reads into MiXCR, producing one record per CDR3 protein. This sample has 300,000 to 400,000 distinct CDR3 sequences, with roughly 21% found just once. Sample: PBMCs or a T cell subset sorted from them (not recorded which). V gene TRBV9 combines with J gene TRBJ2-1, with TRBD2 matching 8 bases. This receptor was obtained from an adult woman who had mild COVID-19 (a few samples of this study predate the infection). Cell type and time point are not known. This CDR3 is CASSVELADNEQFF. The CDR3, as DNA: TGTGCCAGCAGCGTTGAACTAGCGGACAATGAGCAGTTCTTC.